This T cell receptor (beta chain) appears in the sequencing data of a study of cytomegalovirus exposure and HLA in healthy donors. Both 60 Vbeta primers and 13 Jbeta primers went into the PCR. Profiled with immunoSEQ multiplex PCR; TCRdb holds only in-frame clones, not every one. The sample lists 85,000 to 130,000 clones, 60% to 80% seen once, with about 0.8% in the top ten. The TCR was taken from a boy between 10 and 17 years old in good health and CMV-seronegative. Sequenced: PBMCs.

The CDR3, as DNA: TGTGCAAGTCGCATGAGGTCGCAGTTCTTC. It codes for CASRMRSQFF. V gene TRBV12-2 combines with J gene TRBJ2-1; TRBD2 is taken as the D call from the table, unchecked against the DNA. TRBV12-2 is designated a pseudogene. This CDR3 has 10 amino acids.